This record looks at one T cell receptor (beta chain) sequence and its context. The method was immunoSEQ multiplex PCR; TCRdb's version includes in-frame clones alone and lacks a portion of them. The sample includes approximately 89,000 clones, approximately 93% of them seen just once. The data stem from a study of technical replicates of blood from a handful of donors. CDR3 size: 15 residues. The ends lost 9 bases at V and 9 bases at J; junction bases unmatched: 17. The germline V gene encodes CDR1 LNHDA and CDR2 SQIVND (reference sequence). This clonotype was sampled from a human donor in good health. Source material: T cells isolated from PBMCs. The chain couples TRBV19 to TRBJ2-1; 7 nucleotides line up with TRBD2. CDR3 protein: CASSLAGAIVSEQFF. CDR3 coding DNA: TGTGCCAGCAGCCTGGCGGGAGCCATTGTATCTGAGCAGTTCTTC.